The 15 T cell receptor beta chains below all came from one sample that was sequenced in a study of CD8 T cells in ankylosing spondylitis. General study points: Roughly eight highly homologous variants made up a TCR beta motif that seemed to typify ankylosing spondylitis blood.

TCRdb processed the 5' RACE reads anew with MiXCR; each CDR3 protein has one entry. The sample has more than 600,000 distinct CDR3 sequences, around 19% seen once; the top ten hold about 20%. Antigens of these TCRs are unknown. Sample: blood, either unsorted or a sorted T cell fraction (not recorded which). These receptors were collected from a male donor with ankylosing spondylitis.

This clonotype was detected only a few times. The genes are TRBV4-2 and TRBJ2-7; a weak D match, TRBD1 (5 bases). V shed 0 bases and J shed 0 bases, with 12 bases lying between them. The CDR3 sequence is 16 residues long. The germline V gene encodes CDR1 LGHNA and CDR2 YNFKEQ. The CDR3 coding sequence is TGTGCCAGCAGCCAAGATGGGCAGGGATACTCCTACGAGCAGTACTTC. Its protein product is CASSQDGQGYSYEQYF.

The genes are TRBV28 and TRBJ2-7, with D possibly being TRBD2 (6 bases). The CDR3 is 14 amino acids. The germline V and J ends were trimmed by 4 bases and 0 bases, with 10 bases remaining between them. Germline CDR1 is MDHEN and CDR2 is SYDVKM. The CDR3 DNA is TGTGCCAGCAGTTCAACTAGCAGCTCCTACGAGCAGTACTTC. This sequence encodes CASSSTSSSYEQYF.

This clonotype was observed a handful of times. V is TRBV29-1 and J is TRBJ2-1, with D tentatively TRBD1 (5 bases). The ends were cut back, 3 bases at V and 0 bases at J, with 12 bases in the middle. CDR1 and CDR2 (germline): SQVTM, ANQGSEA. There are 15 residues in the CDR3. CDR3 amino acids: CSVDWGVGSYNEQFF. The CDR3 DNA follows: TGCAGCGTTGACTGGGGCGTTGGCTCCTACAATGAGCAGTTCTTC.

This clonotype was counted many times. The chain links TRBV7-9 to TRBJ1-6, with 8 bases fitting TRBD1. V lost 5 bases and J lost 10; bases outside the gene matches: 13. The CDR3 extends over 16 amino acids. Germline V gene lookup returns CDR1 SEHNR and CDR2 FQNEAQ (reference sequence). The CDR3, as DNA: TGTGCCAGCAGCCCAAATCTCAGGGGGCCAGGCTCACCCCTCCACTTT. It specifies CASSPNLRGPGSPLHF.

The rearrangement uses TRBV6-2 or TRBV6-3 and TRBJ2-2; TRBD1 aligns across 9 bases. Losses at the gene ends were 0 bases for V and 3 bases for J; bases not matched to a gene: 5. CDR1 is MNHEY and CDR2 is SVGEGT in the germline V gene. This CDR3 region has 17 residues. CDR3 DNA sequence: TGTGCCAGCAGTTACTCGGCCAGACAGGGGGACACCGGGGAGCTGTTTTTT. It encodes CASSYSARQGDTGELFF.

The chain joins TRBV27 to TRBJ1-1, with 9 bases that match TRBD1. The trim removed 5 bases at V and 1 base at J, leaving 8 bases unmatched. This CDR3 spans 16 amino acids. CDR1 is MNHEY and CDR2 is SMNVEV in the germline V gene (reference sequence). CDR3 region: CASSHPTGGKNTEAFF. In DNA form, the CDR3 reads TGTGCCAGCAGTCACCCGACAGGGGGAAAGAACACTGAAGCTTTCTTT.

This chain connects TRBV5-1 to TRBJ1-4; the match to TRBD1 covers 11 bases. Unmatched junction bases numbered 7, after V lost 4 bases and J lost 8 bases. From germline, CDR1 is SGHRS and CDR2 YFSETQ. The CDR3 has 15 amino acids. In nucleotides, the CDR3 is TGCGCCAGCAGCACCGGACAGGGGGCTGGAGAAAAACTGTTTTTT. Its protein product is CASSTGQGAGEKLFF.

This clonotype was observed a few times. V and J are TRBV20-1 and TRBJ2-5; D might be TRBD2 (5 bases). Germline V CDR1 and CDR2: DFQATT, SNEGSKA (reference sequence). This CDR3 is built from 14 residues. V was cut by 6 bases and J by 1 base, with 15 bases left in between. The CDR3 sequence is CSAHFGRGQETQYF. Written as DNA, the CDR3 is TGCAGTGCACACTTTGGACGGGGCCAAGAGACCCAGTACTTC.

This clonotype showed up just a few times. This sequence joins TRBV29-1 and TRBJ1-1; a weak D match, TRBD1 (6 bases). The V end lost 7 bases, the J end lost 3 bases, and 12 bases lay between the germline ends. There are 12 residues in the CDR3. Looked up from germline, CDR1 is SQVTM and CDR2 is ANQGSEA. In nucleotides, the CDR3 is TGCAGCGCGGGGGGACAAGACACTGAAGCTTTCTTT. This codes for CSAGGQDTEAFF.

This clonotype was recorded at least ten times. The chain combines TRBV6-4 with TRBJ2-3; the match to TRBD2 covers 8 bases. CDR3 size: 15 residues. Germline CDR1 and CDR2: MRHNA and SNTAGT. J was trimmed by 1 base and V by 0 bases; bases with no gene match: 0. The DNA of the CDR3 is TGTGCCAGCAGTGACTCGCGGGGGGGCACAGATACGCAGTATTTT. This gives the protein CASSDSRGGTDTQYF.

This clonotype was detected many times. This chain uses TRBV25-1 with TRBJ1-4, with D possibly matching TRBD1 (5 bases). The germline gives CDR1 MGHDK, CDR2 SYGVNS. The CDR3 is 17 amino acids. Trimming shortened V by 0 bases and J by 7 bases, and 18 bases separated the two germline ends. As DNA, the CDR3 is TGTGCCAGCAGTGAATATGGTGGGGGTGTGCGTGGTGAAAAACTGTTTTTT. Translated, it gives CASSEYGGGVRGEKLFF.

The chain couples TRBV7-4 to TRBJ2-1, with D maybe TRBD2 (6 bases). V was shortened by 5 bases and J by 0 bases, with 14 bases between the two germline ends. CDR3 size: 16 residues. Germline V gene data show CDR1 as SGHVT and CDR2 as SQSDAQ. The CDR3 DNA sequence: TGTGCCAGCAGCCCACGGGCGGGGAGCTCCTACAATGAGCAGTTCTTC. Protein product: CASSPRAGSSYNEQFF.

This clonotype was seen a few times. The V call is TRBV6-4, the J call TRBJ2-6, with D perhaps TRBD1 or TRBD2 (6 bases each). The CDR3 covers 15 residues. Germline V gives CDR1 MRHNA, CDR2 SNTAGT. V gave up 3 bases and J gave up 6 bases, with 12 bases separating them. Here the CDR3 reads CASSDRGATANVLTF. The CDR3 bases are TGTGCCAGCAGTGATAGGGGGGCTACGGCCAACGTCCTGACTTTC.

This clonotype came up a few times. The rearrangement links TRBV6-1 to TRBJ1-1, with D uncertain. Germline loops: CDR1 MNHNS, CDR2 SASEGT. Trimming pared 4 bases from V and 11 bases from J, leaving 11 bases between. The CDR3 loop spans 11 amino acids. The CDR3 is CASSGDPRAFF. The CDR3 region has the DNA TGTGCCAGCAGTGGCGATCCGCGGGCTTTCTTT.

The V gene is TRBV5-1, the J gene TRBJ2-5, with D possibly being TRBD1 (6 bases). V lost 4 bases and J 5 bases, leaving 21 bases between the germline ends. This CDR3 spans 16 amino acids. Germline V lookup: CDR1 SGHRS, CDR2 YFSETQ. Written as DNA, the CDR3 is TGCGCCAGCAGCCCCACCACGGAAGGGGGTATGGAGACCCAGTACTTC. This sequence encodes CASSPTTEGGMETQYF.